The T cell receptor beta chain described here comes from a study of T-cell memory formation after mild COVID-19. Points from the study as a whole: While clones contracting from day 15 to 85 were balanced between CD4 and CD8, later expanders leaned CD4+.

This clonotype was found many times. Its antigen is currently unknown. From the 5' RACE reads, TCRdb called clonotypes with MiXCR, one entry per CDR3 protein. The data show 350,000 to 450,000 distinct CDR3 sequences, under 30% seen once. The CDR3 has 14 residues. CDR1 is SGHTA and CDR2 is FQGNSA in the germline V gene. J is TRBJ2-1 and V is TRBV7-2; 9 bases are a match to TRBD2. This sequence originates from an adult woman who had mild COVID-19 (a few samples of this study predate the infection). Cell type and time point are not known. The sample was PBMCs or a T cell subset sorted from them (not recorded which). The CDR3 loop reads CASRGLALSDEQFF. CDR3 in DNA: TGTGCGAGTCGCGGACTAGCGCTTAGTGATGAGCAGTTCTTC.